This TCR beta chain came from a study of human T cells and chemical hapten exposure. Study background: There were per-sample TCR yield variations, arising mainly from small pooled library volume differences.

At least ten counts were recorded for this clonotype. Antigen unknown. Time point defined: patch test 2, 6 weeks after DPC sensitization. Treatment defined: therapeutic diphenylcyclopropenone sensitization with weekly scalp DPC. As the library was built, unique molecular identifiers were attached to individual cDNA molecules. In TCRdb, the RACE reads were re-called with MiXCR into one record per CDR3 protein. Of more than 80,000 distinct CDR3 sequences in the sample, 10% were seen once. Points from the study as a whole: Expanded TCRs showed more large CDR3 clusters than pre-sensitization or healthy control sets.

The material was whole blood, obtained in connection with sensitization to the hapten diphenylcyclopropenone (DPC). This sequence was found in a woman between 50 and 59 years old with alopecia areata. Some clones in this sample may be carry-over from other donors' samples.

The CDR3 here is CASSYSPRTVTYEQYF. CDR3 in DNA: TGTGCCAGCAGTTACTCACCGAGGACAGTTACCTACGAGCAGTACTTC. The chain carries TRBV6-6 and TRBJ2-7, with D tentatively TRBD1 (6 bases). Trimming cost V 0 bases and J 2 bases, with 14 bases left between them. Germline loops: CDR1 MNHNY, CDR2 SVGAGI (reference sequence). CDR3 length: 16 amino acids.